The 13 T cell receptor beta chains given below trace back to one sample, sequenced in a study of blood T cell repertoires in COVID-19. Generated by immunoSEQ multiplex PCR, the TCRdb table keeps only in-frame clones and is missing some. The data contain approximately 150,000 clones, 70% to 90% of them singletons. The sequencing input was peripheral blood. These receptors were collected from a human donor in a cohort sampled during active COVID-19.

This clone appeared a few times. The chain uses TRBV28 and TRBJ1-5; TRBD1 agrees at 12 bases. This CDR3 is built from 16 residues. Looked up from germline, CDR1 is MDHEN and CDR2 is SYDVKM. Unmatched junction bases numbered 9, after V lost 7 bases and J lost 5 bases. The CDR3 DNA follows: TGTGCCAGCACCCAAGGGGGACAGGGGGCTTATCAGCCCCAGCATTTT. Encoded protein: CASTQGGQGAYQPQHF.

The rearrangement links TRBV18 to TRBJ2-5; D is possibly TRBD2 (6 bases). The CDR3 spans 15 residues. The V end lost 0 bases, the J end lost 1 base, and 9 bases lay between the germline ends. The germline CDR1 and CDR2 sequences are KGHSH and LQKENI. CDR3: CASSPPSSAQETQYF. In nucleotides, the CDR3 is TGTGCCAGCTCACCACCGTCTAGCGCCCAAGAGACCCAGTACTTC. Full variable domain (remainder filled in from reference TRBV18 and TRBJ2-5): NAGVMQNPRHLVRRRGQEARLRCSPMKGHSHVYWYRQLPEEGLKFMVYLQKENIIDESGMPKERFSAEFPKEGPSILRIQQVVRGDSAAYFCASSPPSSAQETQYFGPGTRLLVL.

V usage is TRBV11-3 and J usage is TRBJ2-1; TRBD2 might be the D (5 bases). The CDR3 covers 15 residues. V was trimmed by 2 bases and J by 3 bases, leaving 11 bases between them. Germline assignment: CDR1 SGHNT and CDR2 YENEEA. The CDR3 DNA sequence: TGTGCCAGCAGCTTATTGCAGACTAACTACAATGAGCAGTTCTTC. This sequence encodes CASSLLQTNYNEQFF.

The chain employs TRBV7-8 and TRBJ2-5; 14 bases align to TRBD2. With V trimmed by 3 bases and J by 6 bases, 6 bases remained unmatched. Germline values: CDR1 SGHVS, CDR2 FQNEAQ. This CDR3 comprises 16 residues. CDR3 DNA sequence: TGTGCCAGCAGCTTTGCAGGACTAGCGGGAGGCAAGACCCAGTACTTC. Translating it yields CASSFAGLAGGKTQYF.

The J gene is TRBJ2-2, the V gene TRBV5-1; 10 nucleotides agree with TRBD1. Germline V lookup: CDR1 SGHRS, CDR2 YFSETQ. The CDR3 is 16 residues long. Trimming cost V 4 bases and J 4 bases; bases outside gene matches: 7. CDR3 amino acids: CASSHGQGGSTGELFF. CDR3 bases: TGCGCCAGCAGCCACGGACAGGGGGGCTCCACCGGGGAGCTGTTTTTT.

This clone was recorded a few times. J is TRBJ2-1 and V is TRBV15; maybe TRBD1 (5 bases). CDR3 length: 15 residues. The V end lost 7 bases, the J end lost 3 bases, and 16 bases lay between the germline ends. In germline, CDR1 is LNHNV, CDR2 YYDKDF (reference sequence). CDR3 sequence: CATTRRGSGYNEQFF. The CDR3 DNA reads as TGTGCCACCACCCGTAGGGGATCGGGCTACAATGAGCAGTTCTTC. Supplemented by reference TRBV15 and TRBJ2-1, the full variable domain reads DAMVIQNPRYQVTQFGKPVTLSCSQTLNHNVMYWYQQKSSQAPKLLFHYYDKDFNNEADTPDNFQSRRPNTSFCFLDIRSPGLGDTAMYLCATTRRGSGYNEQFFGPGTRLTVL.

The chain has TRBV21-1 and TRBJ2-7; TRBD1, as called in the table, went unchecked against the DNA. TRBV21-1 is classified as a pseudogene. This CDR3 has 16 residues. The CDR3 nucleotides are TGTGCCAGCAGCAAGGGTTGGACAGCGAAAGCCTACGAGCAGTACTTC. Translation: CASSKGWTAKAYEQYF.

V gene TRBV11-3 combines with J gene TRBJ2-1; no firm D call. V was pared by 1 base and J by 4 bases, with 11 bases between. CDR1 is SGHNT, CDR2 YENEEA, per germline. This CDR3 has 15 amino acids. CDR3 in DNA: TGTGCCAGCAGCTTAGCCGGAGCCCCTTACAATGAGCAGTTCTTC. Encoded protein: CASSLAGAPYNEQFF. The complete variable domain, with remaining parts taken from reference TRBV11-3 and TRBJ2-1, reads EAGVVQSPRYKIIEKKQPVAFWCNPISGHNTLYWYLQNLGQGPELLIRYENEEAVDDSQLPKDRFSAERLKGVDSTLKIQPAELGDSAVYLCASSLAGAPYNEQFFGPGTRLTVL.

J is TRBJ2-2 and V is TRBV5-4; TRBD2 matches at 7 bases. The CDR3 contains 16 residues. Germline-derived CDR1 and CDR2 are SGHNT and YYREEE (reference sequence). With V trimmed by 4 bases and J by 0 bases, 6 bases remained unmatched. The CDR3, as DNA: TGTGCCAGCAGCCAGCTTGGACTAGCGAACACCGGGGAGCTGTTTTTT. Translated: CASSQLGLANTGELFF.

This clone has just one count. The gene calls are TRBV11-2 and TRBJ1-2, with a possible D match to TRBD1 (5 bases). The CDR3 length is 14 residues. The germline V gene has CDR1 SGHAT and CDR2 FQNNGV. Trimming cost V 6 bases and J 4 bases, with 15 bases left between them. As DNA, the CDR3 is TGTGCCAGCAGGGAGAGTGCGACAGTCTATGGCTACACCTTC. Its protein is CASRESATVYGYTF.

The chain couples TRBV12-3 or TRBV12-4 to TRBJ2-7; TRBD1 matches 8 bases. This CDR3 is 12 amino acids long. Germline trimming cut 8 bases from V and 4 bases from J; bases unmatched to any gene: 4. The CDR3 DNA sequence: TGTGCCAGCGGACAGGGTTGGTACGAGCAGTACTTC. It specifies CASGQGWYEQYF.

This chain joins TRBV20-1 and TRBJ2-5; the match to TRBD2 covers 13 bases. CDR3 length: 14 residues. V lost 3 bases and J lost 7; bases outside the gene matches: 5. Germline CDR1 reads DFQATT; CDR2 reads SNEGSKA (reference sequence). CDR3 in amino acids: CSASGLAGEGTQYF. The CDR3 DNA follows: TGCAGTGCTAGTGGACTAGCGGGAGAGGGGACCCAGTACTTC.

The chain couples TRBV6-2 or TRBV6-3 to TRBJ1-5; 11 nucleotides align to TRBD1. The CDR3 consists of 17 residues. With V trimmed by 2 bases and J by 3 bases, 6 bases remained unmatched. Germline-derived CDR1 and CDR2 are MNHEY and SVGEGT. In nucleotides, the CDR3 is TGTGCCAGCAGTTACAACCGGGACAGGGGGTTCAATCAGCCCCAGCATTTT. The encoded protein is CASSYNRDRGFNQPQHF.